A selection of T cell receptor beta chains follows, all from one sample in a study of regulatory T cells in long-lasting Graves disease. TCRdb called the multiplex PCR reads again in MiXCR, with one record for every CDR3 protein. Of roughly 420,000 distinct CDR3 sequences detected, 13% to 15% appear once; the ten largest clones hold approximately 15%. The same sample was also used in a study of T cells in Graves' hyperthyroidism and ophthalmopathy.

The sequencing here drew on peripheral blood mononuclear cells (PBMCs), taken at new diagnosis, from a patient treated with antithyroid drugs. These receptors were taken from a woman between 50 and 59 years old with Graves disease. Both conserved end residues are part of each CDR3.

TRBV28 CASSLAGLYGYTF
TRBV12-3/TRBV12-4 CASSQHLRDSPLHF
TRBV28 CASSPHRGIGETQYF
TRBV12-5 CASGLAPSGGRASEQFF
TRBV28 CASSPSGRLNRMNEQFF
TRBV7-6 CASSVKAGVLPAPYNEQFF
TRBV7-9 CASSLGLAGVYPEQFF
TRBV11-2 CASSTTGAYNEQFF
TRBV20-1 CSARFGEKLFF
TRBV29-1 CSVERGWGGETQYF
TRBV3-1 CASSQALGTSGRREQYF